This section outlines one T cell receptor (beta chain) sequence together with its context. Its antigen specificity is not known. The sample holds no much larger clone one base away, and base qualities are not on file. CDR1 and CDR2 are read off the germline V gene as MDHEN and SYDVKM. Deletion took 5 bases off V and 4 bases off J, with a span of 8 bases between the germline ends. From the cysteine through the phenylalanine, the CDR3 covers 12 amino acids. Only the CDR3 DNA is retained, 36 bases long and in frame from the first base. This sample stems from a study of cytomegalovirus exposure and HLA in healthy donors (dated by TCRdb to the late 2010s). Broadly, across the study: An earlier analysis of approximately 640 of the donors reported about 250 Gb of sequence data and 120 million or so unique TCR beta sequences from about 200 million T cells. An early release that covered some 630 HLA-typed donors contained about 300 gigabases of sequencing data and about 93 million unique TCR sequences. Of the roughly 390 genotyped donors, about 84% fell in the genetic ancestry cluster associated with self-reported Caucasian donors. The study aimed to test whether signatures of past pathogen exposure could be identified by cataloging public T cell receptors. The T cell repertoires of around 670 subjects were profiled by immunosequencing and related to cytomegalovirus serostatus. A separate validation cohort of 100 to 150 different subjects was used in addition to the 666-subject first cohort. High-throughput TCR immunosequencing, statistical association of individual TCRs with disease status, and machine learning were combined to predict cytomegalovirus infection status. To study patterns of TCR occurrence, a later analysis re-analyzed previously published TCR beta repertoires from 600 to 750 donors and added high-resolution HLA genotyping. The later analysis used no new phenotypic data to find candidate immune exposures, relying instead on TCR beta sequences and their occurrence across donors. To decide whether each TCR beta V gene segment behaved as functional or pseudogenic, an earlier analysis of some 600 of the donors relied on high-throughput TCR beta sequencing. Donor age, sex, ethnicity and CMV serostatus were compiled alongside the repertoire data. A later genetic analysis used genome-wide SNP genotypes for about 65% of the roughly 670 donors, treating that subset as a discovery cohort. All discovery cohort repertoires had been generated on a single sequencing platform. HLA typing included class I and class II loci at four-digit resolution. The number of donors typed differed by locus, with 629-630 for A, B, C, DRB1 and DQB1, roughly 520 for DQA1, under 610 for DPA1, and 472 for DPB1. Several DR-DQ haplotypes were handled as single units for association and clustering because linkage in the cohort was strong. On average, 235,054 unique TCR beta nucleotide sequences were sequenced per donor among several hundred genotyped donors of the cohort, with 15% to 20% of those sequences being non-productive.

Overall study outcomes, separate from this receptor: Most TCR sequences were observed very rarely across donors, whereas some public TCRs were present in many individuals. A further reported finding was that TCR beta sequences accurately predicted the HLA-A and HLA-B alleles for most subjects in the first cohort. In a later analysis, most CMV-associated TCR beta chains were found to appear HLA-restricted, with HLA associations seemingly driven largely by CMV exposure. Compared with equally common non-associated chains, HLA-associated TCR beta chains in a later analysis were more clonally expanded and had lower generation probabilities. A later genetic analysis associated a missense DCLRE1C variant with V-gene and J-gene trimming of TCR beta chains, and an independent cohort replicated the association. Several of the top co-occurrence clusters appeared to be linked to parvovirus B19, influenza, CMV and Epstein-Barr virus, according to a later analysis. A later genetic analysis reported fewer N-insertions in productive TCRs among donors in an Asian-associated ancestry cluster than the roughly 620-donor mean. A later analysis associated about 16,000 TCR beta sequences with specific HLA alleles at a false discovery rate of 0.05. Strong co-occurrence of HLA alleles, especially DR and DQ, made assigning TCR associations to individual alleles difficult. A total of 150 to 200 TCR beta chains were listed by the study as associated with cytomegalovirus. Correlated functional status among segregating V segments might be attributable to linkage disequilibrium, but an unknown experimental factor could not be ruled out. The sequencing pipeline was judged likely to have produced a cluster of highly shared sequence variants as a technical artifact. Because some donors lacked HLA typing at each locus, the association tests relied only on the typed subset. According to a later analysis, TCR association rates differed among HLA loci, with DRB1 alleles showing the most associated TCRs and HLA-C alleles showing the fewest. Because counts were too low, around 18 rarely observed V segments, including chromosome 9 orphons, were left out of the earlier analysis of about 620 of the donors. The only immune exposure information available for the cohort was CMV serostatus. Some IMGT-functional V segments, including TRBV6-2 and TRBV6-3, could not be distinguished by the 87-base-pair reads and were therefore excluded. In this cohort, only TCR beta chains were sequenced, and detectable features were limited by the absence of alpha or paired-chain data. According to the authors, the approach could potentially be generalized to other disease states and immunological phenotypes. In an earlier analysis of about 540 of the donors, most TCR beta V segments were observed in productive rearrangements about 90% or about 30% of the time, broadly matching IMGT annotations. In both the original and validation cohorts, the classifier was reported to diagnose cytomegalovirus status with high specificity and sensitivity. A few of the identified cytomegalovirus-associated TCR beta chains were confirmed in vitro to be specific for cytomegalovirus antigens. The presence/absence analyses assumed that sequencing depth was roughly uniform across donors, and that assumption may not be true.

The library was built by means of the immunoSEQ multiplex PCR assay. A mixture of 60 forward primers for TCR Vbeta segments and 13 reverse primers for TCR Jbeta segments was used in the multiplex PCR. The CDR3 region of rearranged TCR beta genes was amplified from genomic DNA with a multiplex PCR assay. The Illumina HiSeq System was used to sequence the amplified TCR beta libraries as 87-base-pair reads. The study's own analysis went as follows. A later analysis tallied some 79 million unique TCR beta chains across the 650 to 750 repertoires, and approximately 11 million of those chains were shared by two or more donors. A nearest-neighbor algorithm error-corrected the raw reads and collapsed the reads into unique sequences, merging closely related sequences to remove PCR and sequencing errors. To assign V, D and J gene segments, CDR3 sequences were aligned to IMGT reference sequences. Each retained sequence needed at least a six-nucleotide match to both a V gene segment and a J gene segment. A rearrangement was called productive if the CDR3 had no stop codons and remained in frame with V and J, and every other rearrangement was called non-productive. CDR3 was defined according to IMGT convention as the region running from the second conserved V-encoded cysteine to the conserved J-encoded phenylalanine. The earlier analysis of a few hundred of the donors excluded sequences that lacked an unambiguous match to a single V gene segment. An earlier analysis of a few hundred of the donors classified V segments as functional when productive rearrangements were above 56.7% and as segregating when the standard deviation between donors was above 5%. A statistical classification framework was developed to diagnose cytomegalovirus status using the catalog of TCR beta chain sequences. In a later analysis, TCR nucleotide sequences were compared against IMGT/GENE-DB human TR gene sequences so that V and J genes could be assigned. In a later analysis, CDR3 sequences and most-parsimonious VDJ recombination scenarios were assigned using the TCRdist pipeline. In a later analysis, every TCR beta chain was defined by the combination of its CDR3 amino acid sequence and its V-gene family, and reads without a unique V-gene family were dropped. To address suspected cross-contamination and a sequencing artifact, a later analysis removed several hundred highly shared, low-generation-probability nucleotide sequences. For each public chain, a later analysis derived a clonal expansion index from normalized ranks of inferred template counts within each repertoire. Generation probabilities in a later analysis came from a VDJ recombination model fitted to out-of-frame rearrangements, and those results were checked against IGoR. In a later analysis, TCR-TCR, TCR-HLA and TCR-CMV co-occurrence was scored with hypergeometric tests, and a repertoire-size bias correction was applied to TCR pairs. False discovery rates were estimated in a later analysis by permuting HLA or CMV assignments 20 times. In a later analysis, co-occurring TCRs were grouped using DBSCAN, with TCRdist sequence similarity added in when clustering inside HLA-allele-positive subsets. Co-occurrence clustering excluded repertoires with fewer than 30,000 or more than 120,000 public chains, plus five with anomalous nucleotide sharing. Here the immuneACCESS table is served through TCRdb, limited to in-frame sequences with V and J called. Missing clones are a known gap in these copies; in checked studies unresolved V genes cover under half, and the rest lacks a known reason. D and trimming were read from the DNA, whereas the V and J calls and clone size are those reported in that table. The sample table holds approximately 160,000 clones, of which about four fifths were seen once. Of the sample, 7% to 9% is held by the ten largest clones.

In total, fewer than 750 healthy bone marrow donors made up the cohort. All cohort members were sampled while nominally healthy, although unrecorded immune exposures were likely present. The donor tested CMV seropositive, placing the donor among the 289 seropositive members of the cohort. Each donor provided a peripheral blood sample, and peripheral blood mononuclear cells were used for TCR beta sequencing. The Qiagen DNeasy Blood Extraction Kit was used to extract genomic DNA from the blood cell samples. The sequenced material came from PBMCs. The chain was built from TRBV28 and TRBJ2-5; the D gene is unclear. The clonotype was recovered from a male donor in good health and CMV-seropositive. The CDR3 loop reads CASSTRRETQYF. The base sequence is TGTGCCAGCAGTACAAGGAGAGAGACCCAGTACTTC.